Included here is one T cell receptor beta chain sequence, with context. The antigen remains undetermined. Orbital computed tomography and thyroid ultrasound, together with serum TRAb and thyroxine and clinical symptoms, were used for diagnoses. This sample holds PBMCs from under 11 ml fresh peripheral blood. There were TCR beta CDR3 regions amplified from RNA transcripts. When the TCR CDR3 underwent first-round RT-PCR, the HTBI primer set was used. TCRdb re-called the multiplex PCR reads with MiXCR, one entry per CDR3 protein. The table has 300,000 to 400,000 distinct CDR3 sequences, 21% seen once; the top ten hold 50% to 65%. The V and J ends lost 9 bases and 2 bases, in that order; junction bases with no gene match: 8. Germline CDR1 KGHDR, CDR2 SFDVKD. There are 16 residues in the CDR3. This sample stems from a study of T cells in Graves' hyperthyroidism and ophthalmopathy. Study-level results: Ophthalmopathy stood apart from stable hyperthyroidism in a 13 V-J model. Within blood appeared most thyroid clonotypes that had expanded above 0.001.

The clonotype was recovered from a woman aged 45 to 65 with Graves' hyperthyroidism. J is TRBJ2-6 and V is TRBV24-1, with TRBD1 matching 8 bases. Sequenced material: blood. In DNA form, the CDR3 reads TGTGCCACCGCCGGGACAGGTGAACCTGGGGCCAACGTCCTGACTTTC. Its translation: CATAGTGEPGANVLTF.